This T cell receptor (beta chain) was profiled in a study of technical replicates of blood from a handful of donors. Some clones are missing from TCRdb's copy, which holds only in-frame ones; the method was immunoSEQ multiplex PCR. This sample has 55,000 to 75,000 clones, with 91% found just once. The germline V gene encodes CDR1 MGHRA and CDR2 YSYEKL. This CDR3 spans 19 amino acids. J was trimmed by 3 bases and V by 1 base; bases with no gene match: 16. The specimen was PBMCs. This receptor was taken from a human donor in good health. Some clones in this sample may be carry-over from other donors' samples. The chain uses TRBV4-1 and TRBJ2-7; 9 bases are shared with TRBD2. CDR3 nucleotide sequence: TGCGCCAGCAGCCAAGCAGGCGTCCGGGGAAGTAGCGGGAGCTACGAGCAGTACTTC. It yields the protein CASSQAGVRGSSGSYEQYF.